These 16 T cell receptor beta chains came from one sample sequenced in a study of T-cell reconstitution after alpha-beta-depleted transplantation in children (dated by TCRdb to the mid-2010s). The library was prepared using PCR. The sequencing machine was an Illumina HiSeq 2500. Molecular barcoding was employed in the preparation of TCR libraries, with unique molecular identifiers being used to normalize TCRbeta repertoire quantification. TCRdb applied fastp at Q25 and MiXCR to the public reads, then kept only in-frame beta chains. Duplicate CDR3 protein sequences are folded into a single record with the most common DNA and genes. The table for this sample lists approximately 800,000 distinct CDR3 sequences; about 16% of them were counted only once. The ten largest clonotypes hold roughly 5% of the sample. The treatment or condition label here, explained by the study, means: allogeneic hematopoietic cell transplantation with graft depleted of TCRalphabeta T cells and CD19 B cells.

Sequencing was performed on PBMCs, mostly from graft donor cells, taken 360 days after TCRalphabeta/CD19-depleted stem cell transplant. The receptors shown here come from a male patient younger than 18 who had a stem cell transplant for acute lymphoblastic leukemia, so the T cells may come from the graft donor.

This clonotype was seen a few times. This chain uses TRBV4-2 with TRBJ2-1; D gene uncertain. Germline loops: CDR1 LGHNA, CDR2 YNFKEQ. The length of the CDR3 is 15 residues. V gave up 1 base and J gave up 5 bases, with 12 bases separating them. In nucleotides, the CDR3 is TGTGCCAGCAGCCAAGTCCCGATCACCGACAATGAGCAGTTCTTC. Its protein product is CASSQVPITDNEQFF.

In this sample, this clonotype turned up a few times. CDR3 DNA: TGCAGTGCTAGAGAAAGGGCAGGGGTGACCGGGGAGCTGTTTTTT. This encodes CSARERAGVTGELFF. The chain uses TRBV20-1 and TRBJ2-2, with D maybe TRBD1 (6 bases). Germline CDR1 is DFQATT and CDR2 is SNEGSKA (reference sequence). V gave up 0 bases and J gave up 5 bases, with 13 bases separating them. This CDR3 comprises 15 residues.

This clonotype was seen a few times. The gene calls are TRBV5-1 and TRBJ1-1; tentatively, D is TRBD1 (6 bases). CDR3 length: 14 amino acids. The V end was cut by 6 bases, the J end by 1 base, with 13 bases between. CDR1 is SGHRS and CDR2 is YFSETQ in the germline V gene. DNA of the CDR3: TGCGCCAGCACAGGTGGGGGGCGGAACACTGAAGCTTTCTTT. This encodes CASTGGGRNTEAFF. The full variable domain, completed using reference TRBV5-1 and TRBJ1-1, is KAGVTQTPRYLIKTRGQQVTLSCSPISGHRSVSWYQQTPGQGLQFLFEYFSETQRNKGNFPGRFSGRQFSNSRSEMNVSTLELGDSALYLCASTGGGRNTEAFFGQGTRLTVV.

This clonotype was counted between two and nine times. V and J are TRBV12-3 or TRBV12-4 and TRBJ2-3; D gene unclear. V was trimmed by 3 bases and J by 0 bases, leaving 10 bases between them. The CDR3 has 15 residues. In nucleotides, the CDR3 is TGTGCCAGCAGTTTGTCCCGTAGTAGCACAGATACGCAGTATTTT. Its protein is CASSLSRSSTDTQYF.

The chain joins TRBV7-9 to TRBJ2-1; D not certain. The length of the CDR3 is 13 residues. The germline CDR1 and CDR2 sequences are SEHNR and FQNEAQ (reference sequence). Trimming removed 3 bases at V and 3 bases at J, with 6 bases between. The CDR3 nucleotides are TGTGCCAGCAGCTTCTTTCTCTACAATGAGCAGTTCTTC. Amino acid sequence: CASSFFLYNEQFF.

The chain employs TRBV29-1 and TRBJ2-7, with 12 bases aligning to TRBD2. The CDR3 length is 14 residues. V gave up 8 bases and J gave up 2 bases; unmatched junction bases: 7. Germline V gene data show CDR1 as SQVTM and CDR2 as ANQGSEA. The CDR3 reads CSTTRLAGAYEQYF. The CDR3 DNA follows: TGCAGCACAACTCGACTAGCGGGGGCCTACGAGCAGTACTTC.

This rearrangement joins TRBV18 to TRBJ2-7; D is tentatively TRBD1 or TRBD2 (6 bases each). The V gene lost 3 bases and the J gene lost 0 bases, with 9 bases spanning the gap. Germline V gives CDR1 KGHSH, CDR2 LQKENI. The length of the CDR3 is 14 residues. The CDR3 nucleotides read TGTGCCAGCTCACCGGGGGGCTACTCCTACGAGCAGTACTTC. Its protein product is CASSPGGYSYEQYF.

In this sample, this clonotype turned up a few times. This chain links TRBV18 with TRBJ2-1; the D is unclear. In germline, CDR1 is KGHSH, CDR2 LQKENI. This CDR3 comprises 15 residues. Between the trimmed V and J ends, which lost 3 bases and 0 bases, there was a span of 9 bases. DNA for the CDR3: TGTGCCAGCTCACCTTACCTAAGCTCCTACAATGAGCAGTTCTTC. Translating gives CASSPYLSSYNEQFF.

The V gene is TRBV12-3 or TRBV12-4, the J gene TRBJ1-1, with 9 positions matching TRBD1. This CDR3 is built from 16 residues. The V and J ends lost 6 bases and 0 bases, in that order; junction bases with no gene match: 8. CDR3 DNA sequence: TGTGCCAGCAGACCGCGGGACAGGGCCATGAACACTGAAGCTTTCTTT. Translation: CASRPRDRAMNTEAFF.

This chain joins TRBV6-1 and TRBJ2-6, with D uncertain. The CDR3 runs 13 residues. Germline values: CDR1 MNHNS, CDR2 SASEGT. The CDR3 DNA follows: TGTGCAACCGGGCTCTCTGGGGCCAACGTCCTGACTTTC. As protein: CATGLSGANVLTF.

This clonotype showed up just a few times. The J gene is TRBJ2-7, the V gene TRBV7-8; D is uncertain. The CDR3 has 13 amino acids. The V gene's germline CDR1 is SGHVS and CDR2 FQNEAQ. V was pared by 2 bases and J by 4 bases, with 9 bases between. The DNA for the CDR3 is TGTGCCAGCAGCTTAAGTCTGGTATACGAGCAGTACTTC. Protein: CASSLSLVYEQYF.

The gene calls are TRBV4-1 and TRBJ2-5, with no clear D. CDR3 length equals 13 residues. The germline gives CDR1 MGHRA, CDR2 YSYEKL. The V and J ends lost 4 bases and 3 bases respectively, with 9 bases between them. DNA of the CDR3: TGCGCCAGCAGCCCCGACGCGGAAGAGACCCAGTACTTC. It translates to CASSPDAEETQYF.

This clonotype was seen a few times. This chain connects TRBV4-1 to TRBJ2-3; TRBD2 matches 7 bases. CDR3 length: 16 amino acids. Trimming at V came to 1 base and at J to 0 bases, leaving 4 bases not matched to a gene. CDR1 is MGHRA and CDR2 is YSYEKL in the germline V gene. CDR3 sequence reads: CASSQVSGSSTDTQYF. DNA of the CDR3: TGCGCCAGCAGCCAAGTTAGCGGGTCTAGCACAGATACGCAGTATTTT.

The rearrangement joins TRBV6-1 to TRBJ2-7; maybe TRBD1 (7 bases). Trimming left V 4 bases short and J 0 bases short, with 22 bases between. There are 18 residues in the CDR3. Germline CDR1 and CDR2: MNHNS and SASEGT. The CDR3 sequence is CASSGIRDRQGGSYEQYF. DNA of the CDR3: TGTGCCAGCAGTGGGATCCGGGACCGTCAGGGGGGCTCCTACGAGCAGTACTTC.

There are a few counts of this clonotype. CDR3 amino acids: CSAQQGARNQPQHF. In nucleotides, the CDR3 is TGCAGTGCTCAACAGGGGGCTAGGAATCAGCCCCAGCATTTT. The rearrangement joins TRBV20-1 to TRBJ1-5, with TRBD1 matching over 9 bases. The CDR3 extends over 14 amino acids. With 5 bases clipped from V and 4 bases from J, the junction kept 6 bases outside the gene matches. Germline V gives CDR1 DFQATT, CDR2 SNEGSKA (reference sequence).

This clonotype was counted only a few times. V is TRBV10-2 and J is TRBJ2-7, with 7 bases fitting TRBD1. The V gene end was trimmed by 7 bases and the J gene end by 0 bases; junction bases not matched to a gene: 12. Germline loops: CDR1 WSHSY, CDR2 SAAADI. The CDR3 has 16 amino acids. The CDR3 region is CASKRGRLRDSYEQYF. CDR3 DNA: TGCGCCAGCAAAAGGGGGCGGCTACGGGACTCCTACGAGCAGTACTTC.